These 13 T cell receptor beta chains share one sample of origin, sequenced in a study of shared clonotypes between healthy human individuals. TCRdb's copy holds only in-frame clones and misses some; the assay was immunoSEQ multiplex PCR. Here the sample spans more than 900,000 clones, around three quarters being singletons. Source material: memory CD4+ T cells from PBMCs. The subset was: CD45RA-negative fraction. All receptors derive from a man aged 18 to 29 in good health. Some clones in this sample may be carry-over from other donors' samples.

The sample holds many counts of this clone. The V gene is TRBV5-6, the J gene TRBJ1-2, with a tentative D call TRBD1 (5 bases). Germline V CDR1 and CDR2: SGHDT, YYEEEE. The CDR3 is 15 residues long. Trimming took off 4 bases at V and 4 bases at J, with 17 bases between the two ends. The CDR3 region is CASSHQIDSIYGYTF. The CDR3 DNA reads TGTGCCAGCAGCCACCAAATAGACAGCATCTATGGCTACACCTTC.

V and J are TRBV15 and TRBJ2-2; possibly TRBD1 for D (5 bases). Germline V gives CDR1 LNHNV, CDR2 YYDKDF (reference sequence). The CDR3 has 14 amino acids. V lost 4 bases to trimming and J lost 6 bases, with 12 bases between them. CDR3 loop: CATSTARVPGELFF. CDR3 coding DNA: TGTGCCACCAGCACTGCCAGGGTGCCCGGGGAGCTGTTTTTT. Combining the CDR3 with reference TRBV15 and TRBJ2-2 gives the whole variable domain DAMVIQNPRYQVTQFGKPVTLSCSQTLNHNVMYWYQQKSSQAPKLLFHYYDKDFNNEADTPDNFQSRRPNTSFCFLDIRSPGLGDTAMYLCATSTARVPGELFFGEGSRLTVL.

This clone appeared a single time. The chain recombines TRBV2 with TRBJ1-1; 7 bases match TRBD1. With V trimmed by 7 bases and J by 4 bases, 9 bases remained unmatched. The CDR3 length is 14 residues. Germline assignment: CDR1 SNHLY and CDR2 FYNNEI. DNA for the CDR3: TGTGCCAGCACTGTTGATCCAGGGGGCACTGAAGCTTTCTTT. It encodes CASTVDPGGTEAFF.

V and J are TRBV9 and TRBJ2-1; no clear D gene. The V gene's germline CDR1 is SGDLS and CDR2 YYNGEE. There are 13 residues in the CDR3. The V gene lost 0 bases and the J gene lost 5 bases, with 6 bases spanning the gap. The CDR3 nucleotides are TGTGCCAGCAGCGTAGCCGCGGACAATGAGCAGTTCTTC. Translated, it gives CASSVAADNEQFF.

CDR3 residues: CASSTRDRGDTQYF. Here the CDR3 DNA reads TGTGCCAGCAGCACCCGGGACAGGGGGGATACGCAGTATTTT. The V call is TRBV11-2, the J call TRBJ2-3; TRBD1 matches at 11 bases. Trimming took 5 bases from V and 6 from J; bases not matched to a gene: 4. The germline gives CDR1 SGHAT, CDR2 FQNNGV. The CDR3 is made up of 14 amino acids.

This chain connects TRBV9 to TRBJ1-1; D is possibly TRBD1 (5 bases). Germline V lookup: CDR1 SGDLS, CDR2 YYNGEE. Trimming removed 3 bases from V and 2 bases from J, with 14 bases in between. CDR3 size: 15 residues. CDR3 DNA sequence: TGTGCCAGCAGCGCCCGGGACGGAGCAAACACTGAAGCTTTCTTT. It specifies CASSARDGANTEAFF.

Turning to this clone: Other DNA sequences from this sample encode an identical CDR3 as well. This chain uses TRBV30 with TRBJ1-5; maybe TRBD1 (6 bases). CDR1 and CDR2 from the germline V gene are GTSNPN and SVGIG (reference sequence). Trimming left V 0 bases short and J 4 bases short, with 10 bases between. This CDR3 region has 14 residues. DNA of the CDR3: TGTGCCTGGAGTGTTGGAGGGGGTAATCAGCCCCAGCATTTT. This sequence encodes CAWSVGGGNQPQHF.

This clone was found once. The CDR3 protein is CASHRSANTGELFF. The CDR3 DNA reads as TGTGCCAGCCACAGGAGCGCGAACACCGGGGAGCTGTTTTTT. J is TRBJ2-2 and V is TRBV19; a weak D match, TRBD1 (5 bases). CDR3 length: 14 amino acids. Trimming removed 9 bases from V and 0 bases from J, with 11 bases in between. The germline gives CDR1 LNHDA, CDR2 SQIVND (reference sequence).

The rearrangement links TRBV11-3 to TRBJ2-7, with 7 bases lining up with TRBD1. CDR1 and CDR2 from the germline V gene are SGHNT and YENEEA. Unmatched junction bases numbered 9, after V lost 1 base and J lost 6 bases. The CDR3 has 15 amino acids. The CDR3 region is CASSLGGTEVGEQYF. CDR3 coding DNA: TGTGCCAGCAGCTTAGGGGGGACAGAAGTCGGCGAGCAGTACTTC.

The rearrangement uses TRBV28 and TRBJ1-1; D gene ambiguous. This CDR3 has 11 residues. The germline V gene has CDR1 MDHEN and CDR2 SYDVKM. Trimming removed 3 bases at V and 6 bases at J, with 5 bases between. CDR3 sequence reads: CASSFWAEAFF. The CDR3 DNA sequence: TGTGCCAGCAGTTTTTGGGCTGAAGCTTTCTTT.

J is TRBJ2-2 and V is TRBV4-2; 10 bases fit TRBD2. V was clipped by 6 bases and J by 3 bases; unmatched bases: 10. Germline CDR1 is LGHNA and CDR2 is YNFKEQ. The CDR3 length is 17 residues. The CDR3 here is CASSPSGSFYDTGELFF. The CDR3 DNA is TGTGCCAGCAGTCCTAGCGGGAGCTTCTATGACACCGGGGAGCTGTTTTTT.

In nucleotides, the CDR3 is TGTGCCAGCTCAGCCACGGGACGGAGCAGCACAGATACGCAGTATTTT. Amino acid sequence: CASSATGRSSTDTQYF. This chain uses TRBV18 with TRBJ2-3; D tentatively fits TRBD1 or TRBD2 (5 bases each). Germline assignment: CDR1 KGHSH and CDR2 LQKENI. This CDR3 has 16 residues. The ends were cut back, 5 bases at V and 0 bases at J, with 15 bases in the middle. Using reference TRBV18 and TRBJ2-3 for the parts outside the CDR3, the full variable domain is NAGVMQNPRHLVRRRGQEARLRCSPMKGHSHVYWYRQLPEEGLKFMVYLQKENIIDESGMPKERFSAEFPKEGPSILRIQQVVRGDSAAYFCASSATGRSSTDTQYFGPGTRLTVL.

CDR3 protein: CASSPTSGTVFEQYF. CDR3 in DNA: TGCGCCAGCAGCCCGACTAGCGGGACAGTATTCGAGCAGTACTTC. The chain couples TRBV5-1 to TRBJ2-7, with 11 bases aligning to TRBD2. Germline V gene data show CDR1 as SGHRS and CDR2 as YFSETQ. The CDR3 extends over 15 amino acids. With 4 bases clipped from V and 6 bases from J, the junction kept 9 bases outside the gene matches.